The TCR beta chain under discussion was sequenced for a study of CD8 T cells in Susac syndrome. It was with random hexamers that 0.5 to 1 ug RNA was reverse transcribed. Amplification of TCR beta CDR3 by immunoSEQ multiplex PCR spanned 54 Vbeta and 13 Jbeta. One entry per CDR3 protein results from TCRdb running MiXCR on the immunoSEQ multiplex PCR reads. The sample records about 100,000 distinct CDR3 sequences, 95% being singletons. The germline gives CDR1 KGHDR, CDR2 SFDVKD. J gave up 4 bases and V 10 bases, and 10 bases lay outside the gene matches. The CDR3 covers 14 residues. The chain uses TRBV24-1 and TRBJ2-5, with 8 bases aligning to TRBD1. The sequenced sample consisted of CD8+ T cells from PBMCs. The clonotype originates from a human donor with Susac syndrome. The CDR3: CATASPQGAETQYF. In nucleotides, the CDR3 is TGTGCCACTGCTTCCCCCCAGGGGGCAGAGACCCAGTACTTC.